This is a list of T cell receptor beta chains from one sample in a study of OX40 agonist ivuxolimab in advanced cancers. Measured with immunoSEQ multiplex PCR; TCRdb has only the in-frame clones, and not every one. This sample has 34,000 or so clones, with roughly 79% found just once. Material: CD4+ or CD8+ T cells sorted from blood, obtained in a trial of the OX40 agonist ivuxolimab. The receptors come from an adult with an advanced solid tumor such as melanoma, head and neck, liver or kidney cancer. CDR3s include the opening cysteine and the closing phenylalanine or tryptophan. D genes are given only for firm matches. Clone size is given for some rows only: seen once, a few or many times, or a class if the clone is expanded.

size	D	V	J	DNA	CDR3
.	.	TRBV30	TRBJ1-4	TGTGCCTGGAGCGGTGAAAAACTGTTTTTT	CAWSGEKLFF
.	.	TRBV28	TRBJ2-6	TGTGCCAGCAGTTTTCGGGGCTCTGGGGCCAACGTCCTGACTTTC	CASSFRGSGANVLTF
.	TRBD2	TRBV11-2	TRBJ2-1	TGTGCCAGCAGCCCCTCTATCAGCGGGGGGGCCCAACGGAATGAGCAGTTCTTC	CASSPSISGGAQRNEQFF
large	TRBD1	TRBV6-5	TRBJ2-7	TGTGCCAGCAGTTCAAGACCGGGACAGGGGCACATCGAGCAGTACTTC	CASSSRPGQGHIEQYF
once	TRBD1	TRBV5-1	TRBJ2-7	TGCGCCAGCAGCCAAGGGACAGCCTACGAGCAGTACTTC	CASSQGTAYEQYF
.	TRBD1	TRBV19	TRBJ2-1	TGTGCCAGTAGGTACAGGGGGTCGGTTCGTGAGCAGTTCTTC	CASRYRGSVREQFF
.	TRBD2	TRBV6-5	TRBJ2-1	TGTGCCAGCAGTGAAGCGGGAGACAATGAGCAGTTCTTC	CASSEAGDNEQFF
.	.	TRBV4-2	TRBJ1-3	TGTGCCAGCAGCCAAGCTGGGGGGCCCTTAAACACCATATATTTT	CASSQAGGPLNTIYF
.	.	TRBV7-3	TRBJ2-2	TGTGCCAGCAGCTTAACAGGGTCCACCGGGGAGCTGTTTTTT	CASSLTGSTGELFF
.	.	TRBV11-2	TRBJ1-2	TGTGCCAGCAGCTTAACACGAATGGGCGGCTACACCTTC	CASSLTRMGGYTF
.	.	TRBV19	TRBJ2-4	TGTGCCAGTAGTCAGGTAGACATTCAGTACTTC	CASSQVDIQYF
.	.	TRBV28	TRBJ2-7	TGTGCCAGCAGATCCGGGGGCAACTCCTACGAGCAGTACTTC	CASRSGGNSYEQYF
.	TRBD1	TRBV18	TRBJ1-2	TGTGCCAGCTCACGCCGGGACAGGGGCTATGGCTACACCTTC	CASSRRDRGYGYTF
.	TRBD1	TRBV5-1	TRBJ2-1	TGCGCCAGCAGCACCGCCGGGACAGACTACAATGAGCAGTTCTTC	CASSTAGTDYNEQFF
.	.	TRBV7-2	TRBJ2-3	TGTGCCAGCAGTCATGGGTTCACAGATACGCAGTATTTT	CASSHGFTDTQYF
.	.	TRBV7-2	TRBJ1-1	TGTGCCAGCAGCTTAGGGATGAACACTGAAGCTTTCTTT	CASSLGMNTEAFF
.	.	TRBV27	TRBJ2-7	TGTGCCAGCAGTTGGGAGCGCTACGAGCAGTACTTC	CASSWERYEQYF
.	TRBD2	TRBV6-6	TRBJ2-1	TGTGCCAGCAGTTACGGACTAGCGGGGGGGCATGTCTTC	CASSYGLAGGHVF
.	.	TRBV7-2	TRBJ1-1	TGTGCCAGCAGCTCCGACCAAGGGAATATGGACACTGAAGCTTTCTTT	CASSSDQGNMDTEAFF
.	.	TRBV11-3	TRBJ2-7	TGTGCCAGCAGCGTCGGGACGCTTCTCTACGAGCAGTACTTC	CASSVGTLLYEQYF
once	.	TRBV11-1	TRBJ1-1	TGTGCCAGCAGCTTAGGGGGGGAGACTGAAGCTTTCTTT	CASSLGGETEAFF
few	.	TRBV4-1	TRBJ1-5	TGCGCCAGCAGCCAAGGACGGAATCAGCCCCAGCATTTT	CASSQGRNQPQHF
.	.	TRBV18	TRBJ1-2	TGTGCCAGCTCACCACGGCAGGAGTTTGGCTACACCTTC	CASSPRQEFGYTF
.	TRBD2	TRBV5-5	TRBJ2-5	TGTGCCAGCAGCTTCACGAGACTAGCGGGAGGGACCCAAGAGACCCAGTACTTC	CASSFTRLAGGTQETQYF
once	TRBD1	TRBV15	TRBJ2-1	TGTGCCACCAGCAGAAACCGGGACAGGGCAAATGAGCAGTTCTTC	CATSRNRDRANEQFF
.	.	TRBV29-1	TRBJ1-2	TGCAGCAGCACTCGGACAAATGGCTACACCTTC	CSSTRTNGYTF
.	.	TRBV30	TRBJ2-1	TGTGCCTTCGGCAGGCCTTACAATGAGCAGTTCTTC	CAFGRPYNEQFF
once	.	TRBV18	TRBJ1-3	TGTGCCAGCTCCCAGGGACGCCCCAGCTCTGGAAACACCATATATTTT	CASSQGRPSSGNTIYF
.	TRBD2	TRBV28	TRBJ2-5	TGTGCCAGCAGTTCCCTAGCGGGAGGAGCGAAAGAGACCCAGTACTTC	CASSSLAGGAKETQYF
once	.	TRBV27	TRBJ1-1	TGTGCCAGCAGTTTGTACCCCGGGGGGGCGAACACTGAAGCTTTCTTT	CASSLYPGGANTEAFF
.	.	TRBV4-2	TRBJ1-2	TGTGCCAGCAGCCAGAGTACTGAGGCCCCTTCTAACTATGGCTACACCTTC	CASSQSTEAPSNYGYTF
.	.	TRBV5-5	TRBJ2-2	TGTGCCAGCAGCTTGTTGGAGAGCGCCGGGGAGCTGTTTTTT	CASSLLESAGELFF